A single sample is the source of the 11 T cell receptor beta chains below, sequenced in a study of Ad26.COV2.S vaccination and SARS-CoV-2 variants. The assay was immunoSEQ multiplex PCR, and TCRdb's table has in-frame clones only and misses some. The table shows 380,000 or so clones, with around 89% occurring only once. As for treatment: 15 to 20 received Ad26.COV2.S at low or high dose, single or two shots; 5 received placebo; per-sample allocation not given. Sampling was done on day 63 after the first vaccine or placebo injection. This material consisted of peripheral blood, taken in a trial of Ad26.COV2.S vaccine versus placebo. These receptors all stem from a person between 18 and 65 years old who received the Ad26.COV2.S COVID-19 vaccine or a placebo.

The J gene is TRBJ2-5, the V gene TRBV4-1; 8 bases are a match to TRBD2. The CDR3 loop spans 15 amino acids. Germline assignment: CDR1 MGHRA and CDR2 YSYEKL. The trim removed 0 bases at V and 3 bases at J, leaving 3 bases unmatched. CDR3 protein: CASSQDPAGEETQYF. The CDR3 DNA reads TGCGCCAGCAGCCAAGATCCAGCGGGGGAAGAGACCCAGTACTTC.

This clone was recorded once. The genes are TRBV28 and TRBJ1-5, with D hard to call. V was pared by 2 bases and J by 7 bases, with 12 bases between. The CDR3 is 14 amino acids. CDR1 and CDR2 from the germline V gene are MDHEN and SYDVKM. This CDR3 is CASSLLAGYQPQHF. In DNA, the CDR3 is TGTGCCAGCAGTTTACTCGCAGGCTACCAGCCCCAGCATTTT.

The rearrangement uses TRBV5-1 and TRBJ2-1; 11 bases are a match to TRBD2. CDR3 length equals 14 residues. Germline lookup yields CDR1 SGHRS and CDR2 YFSETQ. V gave up 5 bases and J gave up 8 bases; unmatched junction bases: 6. The CDR3: CASRPGTSGDEQFF. For the CDR3, the DNA is TGCGCCAGCAGGCCCGGGACTAGCGGAGATGAGCAGTTCTTC.

The V gene is TRBV28, the J gene TRBJ2-3, with TRBD2 as a possible D gene (5 bases). Trimming cost V 6 bases and J 7 bases, with 11 bases left between them. This CDR3 contains 12 residues. In germline, CDR1 is MDHEN, CDR2 SYDVKM. The CDR3 is CASSQPGYTQYF. Here the CDR3 DNA reads TGTGCCAGCAGCCAACCGGGGTATACGCAGTATTTT.

The sample holds a few counts of this clone. This sequence joins TRBV20-1 and TRBJ1-1; TRBD1 matches at 10 bases. Germline V gene lookup returns CDR1 DFQATT and CDR2 SNEGSKA (reference sequence). Losses at the gene ends were 5 bases for V and 12 bases for J; bases not matched to a gene: 6. This CDR3 has 11 amino acids. CDR3 nucleotide sequence: TGCAGTGCTGGGACAGGGGTTGTGACTTTCTTT. It is translated as CSAGTGVVTFF.

The V call is TRBV4-1, the J call TRBJ2-7; possible D gene TRBD2, 6 bases. Looked up from germline, CDR1 is MGHRA and CDR2 is YSYEKL. The CDR3 sequence is 15 residues long. Trimming pared 0 bases from V and 4 bases from J, leaving 13 bases between. The CDR3 DNA reads TGCGCCAGCAGCCAAGATGGCACTAGCTCTTACGAGCAGTACTTC. Its translation: CASSQDGTSSYEQYF.

This clone showed up just once. The chain recombines TRBV11-3 with TRBJ2-3; 15 bases map to TRBD2. The CDR3 runs 15 residues. Losses at the gene ends were 6 bases for V and 4 bases for J; bases not matched to a gene: 2. Germline loops: CDR1 SGHNT, CDR2 YENEEA. The CDR3 region is CASSRTSGRADTQYF. The CDR3 DNA follows: TGTGCCAGCAGTCGGACTAGCGGGAGGGCAGATACGCAGTATTTT.

The chain employs TRBV10-3 and TRBJ2-7, with D maybe TRBD1 (6 bases). Trimming took off 6 bases at V and 0 bases at J, with 6 bases between the two ends. CDR1 ENHRY and CDR2 SYGVKD come from the germline V gene. CDR3 size: 12 residues. The CDR3 region has the DNA TGTGCCATCAGGGACAGCTCCTACGAGCAGTACTTC. Translated, it gives CAIRDSSYEQYF.

This clone has only one observation. CDR3 coding DNA: TGTGCCAGCAGCCCCCAAATCCGGGGCCGCTCCTACGAGCAGTACTTC. It is translated as CASSPQIRGRSYEQYF. The gene calls are TRBV3-1 (or the pseudogene TRBV3-2) and TRBJ2-7; D may correspond to TRBD1 or TRBD2 (5 bases each). The CDR3 extends over 16 amino acids. Trimming removed 4 bases from V and 0 bases from J, with 16 bases in between. Germline CDR1 LGHDT, CDR2 YNNKEL (reference sequence).

Concerning this clone itself: A read error may account for a junction end that differs from germline. The CDR3 DNA is TGTACCAGCAGTGAGGACAGACTTAATCAGCCCCAGCATTTT. Amino acids: CTSSEDRLNQPQHF. The chain links TRBV25-1 to TRBJ1-5; TRBD1 might be the D (6 bases). The CDR3 has 14 amino acids. Germline V gene data show CDR1 as MGHDK and CDR2 as SYGVNS.

V gene TRBV5-6 combines with J gene TRBJ2-1; 16 nucleotides match TRBD2. The CDR3 consists of 17 residues. Germline loops: CDR1 SGHDT, CDR2 YYEEEE. V shed 4 bases and J 7 bases; nucleotides not matched to a gene: 8. CDR3 in DNA: TGTGCCAGCAGCCCGGGACTAGCGGGGGGGCTAAGGAATGAGCAGTTCTTC. This encodes CASSPGLAGGLRNEQFF.